Listed below are T cell receptor beta chains from one sample, sequenced in a study of cytomegalovirus exposure and HLA in healthy donors. Libraries were prepared by immunoSEQ multiplex PCR; TCRdb keeps only in-frame clonotypes and omits some of them. This sample has about 21,000 clones, with about 80% found just once. The sequenced sample was PBMCs. These receptors originate from a man aged 55-75 years in good health and CMV-seronegative. CDR3s include the opening cysteine and the closing phenylalanine or tryptophan. Each record gives: D gene, J gene, clone size, V gene, CDR3 DNA, CDR3 protein. The D gene is left open where the match is weak. Clone size is not always given. Where it is, it says once, few, many or a class for expanded clones.

-	TRBJ1-1	-	TRBV4-1	TGCGCCAGCAGCCAAGAGTGGGCGTCAGAAGCTTTCTTT	CASSQEWASEAFF
-	TRBJ2-1	once	TRBV30	TGTGCCTGGAGCAGTCATGGAGGGGAACGGTTCTTC	CAWSSHGGERFF
-	TRBJ2-1	few	TRBV4-1	TGCGCCAGCAGCCGACTAGGTCTCTACAATGAGCAGTTCTTC	CASSRLGLYNEQFF
TRBD1	TRBJ1-2	few	TRBV2	TGTGCCAGCAGTAGACAGGGGGACGGCTACACCTTC	CASSRQGDGYTF
-	TRBJ1-4	once	TRBV5-1	TGCGCCAGCAGCTTTTCCAGGTTCCCTGAAAAACTGTTTTTT	CASSFSRFPEKLFF
TRBD1	TRBJ1-5	-	TRBV4-1	TGCGCCAGCAGCCAAGCTGGGGACAGGGCAAATCAGCCCCAGCATTTT	CASSQAGDRANQPQHF
TRBD2	TRBJ2-1	-	TRBV29-1	TGCAGCGTTGAAGAGGGCCCGGGACTAGCGGGAGCTGAGTTCTTC	CSVEEGPGLAGAEFF
-	TRBJ2-1	-	TRBV5-6	TGTGCCAGCAGCCAGATGCGGGGAAGCTCCTACAATGAGCAGTTCTTC	CASSQMRGSSYNEQFF
-	TRBJ1-1	-	TRBV6-6	TGTGCCAGCAGTTACTATCAGGGGAACACTGAAGCTTTCTTT	CASSYYQGNTEAFF
TRBD1	TRBJ1-3	-	TRBV5-1	TGCGCCAGCAGCGGGGGGACAGGGGAAAACACCATATATTTT	CASSGGTGENTIYF
TRBD1	TRBJ1-4	-	TRBV5-1	TGCGCCAGCAGCTTGATCCAGGGGGAATGGGAAAAACTGTTTTTT	CASSLIQGEWEKLFF
-	TRBJ1-2	-	TRBV4-1	TGCGCCAGCAGCCAAGATAGGTCCCGCTATACACCTAGTAGCTATCGCTACACCTTC	CASSQDRSRYTPSSYRYTF
-	TRBJ1-2	-	TRBV4-3	TGCGCCAGCAGCCGGAGGACAGTTGCTAACTATGGCTACCCCTTC	CASSRRTVANYGYPF
TRBD1	TRBJ2-7	-	TRBV27	TGTGCCAGCAGCCTCCGGACAGGGCAAGGCGAGCAGTACTTC	CASSLRTGQGEQYF
TRBD1	TRBJ2-7	-	TRBV5-1	TGCGCCAGCAGCTTGGTAGGGACAGGGTCGGGGGGCTTCGGCGAGCAGTACTTC	CASSLVGTGSGGFGEQYF
TRBD1	TRBJ1-2	-	TRBV7-9	TGTGCCAGCAGACAGGGGGCGAGATATGGCTACACCTTC	CASRQGARYGYTF